Listed below are T cell receptor beta chains from one sample, sequenced in a study of CD8 T cells in Susac syndrome. TCRdb used MiXCR to reprocess the immunoSEQ multiplex PCR reads, holding one entry per CDR3 protein. The sample holds 210,000 or so distinct CDR3 sequences, 94% seen once. Material: CD4+ T cells from PBMCs. All receptors derive from a human donor with Susac syndrome. Each CDR3 is given with its conserved first and last residue. D genes are given only for firm matches. Not all rows give a size; the values are once, few, many and, for expanded clones, a class.

d_gene	v_gene	abundance	j_gene	CDR3nt	CDR3aa
TRBD1	TRBV4-1	NA	TRBJ2-6	TGCGCCAGCAGCCTTCTCCCCGGGACAGGGTTCTCTGGGGCCAACGTCCTGACTTTC	CASSLLPGTGFSGANVLTF
NA	TRBV20-1	NA	TRBJ2-7	TGCAGTGCTCAACAGGGAATCAGACACGAGCAGTACTTC	CSAQQGIRHEQYF
TRBD1	TRBV12-3/TRBV12-4	NA	TRBJ1-5	TGTGCCAGCAGTTGGGGACAGGGAGGGGAGCATTTT	CASSWGQGGEHF
TRBD2	TRBV19	NA	TRBJ2-1	TGTGCCAGTAGTATTGGCGGGGGATCCTACAATGAGCAGTTCTTC	CASSIGGGSYNEQFF
NA	TRBV7-8	NA	TRBJ2-3	TGTGCCAGCAGCTTAGCTAAAGCAGATACGCAGTATTTT	CASSLAKADTQYF
NA	TRBV11-3	NA	TRBJ2-1	TGTGCCAGCAGCCTGGAGGATAACAATGAGCAGTTCTTC	CASSLEDNNEQFF
TRBD1	TRBV5-1	once	TRBJ2-2	TGCGCCAGCAGCTTGGATACCGGGACAGCTGACACCGGGGAGCTGTTTTTT	CASSLDTGTADTGELFF
NA	TRBV14	NA	TRBJ1-2	TGTGCCAGCAGCCGGCAAGCTACTAACTATGGCTACACCTTC	CASSRQATNYGYTF
NA	TRBV7-9	NA	TRBJ1-6	TGTGCCAGCAGCCGTTCAGCGGCAGTCTTAATTCAACCCCTCCACTTT	CASSRSAAVLIQPLHF
NA	TRBV18	NA	TRBJ1-5	TGTGCCAGCTCACAGGGGAAGGGCAATCAGCCCCAGCATTTT	CASSQGKGNQPQHF
TRBD1	TRBV20-1	NA	TRBJ1-2	TGCAGTGCTAGGGTGGGACAGGGGGCGCGGAGGAGCTATGGCTACACCTTC	CSARVGQGARRSYGYTF
TRBD1	TRBV20-1	NA	TRBJ2-3	TGCAGTGCTAGACCGCGGGACAGGGAGGGAAATACGCAGTATTTT	CSARPRDREGNTQYF
NA	TRBV27	NA	TRBJ1-2	TGTGCCAGCAGTTTCTCGGGGAGCTATGGCTACACCTTC	CASSFSGSYGYTF
TRBD1	TRBV18	NA	TRBJ1-5	TGTGCCAGCTCATCTGCACAGGGGGTCGCGAGTCAGCCCCAGCATTTT	CASSSAQGVASQPQHF
TRBD1	TRBV4-3	NA	TRBJ1-2	TGCGCCAGCAGCCAGGGGCCCGGGACAGGGGGATATGGCTACACCTTC	CASSQGPGTGGYGYTF
NA	TRBV7-8	NA	TRBJ1-1	TGTGCCAGCAGCTTTGGAGGGTTAAGCACTGAAGCTTTCTTT	CASSFGGLSTEAFF
NA	TRBV20-1	NA	TRBJ1-3	TGCAGTGCTACCGGACGGATCTCTGGAAACACCATATATTTT	CSATGRISGNTIYF
TRBD2	TRBV20-1	NA	TRBJ2-3	TGCAGTGCAGAGGGACTAGCAGGCGATACGCAGTATTTT	CSAEGLAGDTQYF
NA	TRBV30	NA	TRBJ1-1	TGTGCCTGGGCAAAGGGGAAAACGATGAACACTGAAGCTTTCTTT	CAWAKGKTMNTEAFF
NA	TRBV2	NA	TRBJ1-6	TGTGCCAGCAGTGAATGGAGGGGTTCACCCCTCCACTTT	CASSEWRGSPLHF
TRBD1	TRBV10-2	NA	TRBJ1-2	TGCGCCAGCAGTGCACCAGGGGGTGGCTACACCTTC	CASSAPGGGYTF
NA	TRBV20-1	NA	TRBJ1-2	TGCAGTGCTAGCGACGGGGGGAAAGGGGGCTACACCTTC	CSASDGGKGGYTF
TRBD1	TRBV7-8	NA	TRBJ1-5	TGTGCCAACAGCCGTGCGGGGGGACAGGGGAATCAGCCCCAGCATTTT	CANSRAGGQGNQPQHF
TRBD1	TRBV4-3	NA	TRBJ1-2	TGCGCCAGCAGCCAAGGGGACAGCTCTTATGGCTACACCTTC	CASSQGDSSYGYTF
NA	TRBV12-3/TRBV12-4	NA	TRBJ2-5	TGTGCCAGCAGTGAGTCAGGAGGAAGAGAGACCCAGTACTTC	CASSESGGRETQYF
NA	TRBV6-5	NA	TRBJ2-5	TGTGCCAGCAGTCAAGGGCCGAACCAAGAGACCCAGTACTTC	CASSQGPNQETQYF
NA	TRBV20-1	NA	TRBJ2-4	TGCAGTGCTAGTGCCGGGATCCCCGCCGAGGTATTAGCCAAAAACATTCAGTACTTC	CSASAGIPAEVLAKNIQYF
NA	TRBV7-2	once	TRBJ2-2	TGTGCCAGCAGCTTCGGACATTCGAACGGGGAGCTGTTTTTT	CASSFGHSNGELFF
NA	TRBV2	NA	TRBJ1-5	TGTGCCAGCAGTGAGGAGTTGAATCAGCCCCAGCATTTT	CASSEELNQPQHF
TRBD1	TRBV20-1	NA	TRBJ1-5	TGCAGTGCTGCGACAGGGGGAATCGTCAATCAGCCCCAGCATTTT	CSAATGGIVNQPQHF
TRBD2	TRBV30	NA	TRBJ2-3	TGTGCCTTAACCCGGGGGGGCTATCCCCTCTTGACAGATACGCAGTATTTT	CALTRGGYPLLTDTQYF
TRBD1	TRBV25-1	NA	TRBJ2-7	TGTGCCAGCAGGCCGGGACAGTCCTACGAGCAGTACTTC	CASRPGQSYEQYF
NA	TRBV12-3/TRBV12-4	NA	TRBJ2-7	TGTGCCAGCAGACAGGGAGGCTCCTACGAGCAGTACTTC	CASRQGGSYEQYF
TRBD1	TRBV25-1	NA	TRBJ2-7	TGTGCCAGCAGTGATTCCTCGAGGGGGCGGCTCTACGAGCAGTACTTC	CASSDSSRGRLYEQYF
TRBD1	TRBV3-1	NA	TRBJ1-4	TGTGCCAGCAGCATACAGGGGGGAGGAAAACTGTTTTTT	CASSIQGGGKLFF
TRBD1	TRBV3-1	NA	TRBJ2-7	TGTGCCAGCAGCCAGAGGACAGGGTTAGACGACGAGCAGTACTTC	CASSQRTGLDDEQYF
NA	TRBV7-2	NA	TRBJ2-7	TGTGCCAGCAGGGAGGGGGTAGAGCAGTACTTC	CASREGVEQYF
NA	TRBV20-1	NA	TRBJ2-5	TGCAGTGCCCGGACAGGAGGGTCCGAGACCCAGTACTTC	CSARTGGSETQYF
TRBD1	TRBV25-1	NA	TRBJ1-2	TGTGCCAGCAGTCCCGTGGGACAGGGTGGGGGCTACACCTTC	CASSPVGQGGGYTF
TRBD2	TRBV29-1	NA	TRBJ2-6	TGCAGCGTTGAGGGAGGGGATGGGGCCAACGTCCTGACTTTC	CSVEGGDGANVLTF
NA	TRBV3-1	once	TRBJ1-1	TGTGCCAGCAGCCAGGTCGATGGGACTGAAGCTTTCTTT	CASSQVDGTEAFF
TRBD1	TRBV12-3/TRBV12-4	NA	TRBJ2-1	TGTGCCAGCAGTTCGACAGGGAGTGAGCAGTTCTTC	CASSSTGSEQFF
NA	TRBV7-2	NA	TRBJ1-2	TGTGCCAGCAGCTTATCCGGCGGATTTAACTATGGCTACACCTTC	CASSLSGGFNYGYTF
NA	TRBV3-1	NA	TRBJ2-5	TGTGCCAGCAGCCAAGAACAGGTCGGCCCACAAGAGACCCAGTACTTC	CASSQEQVGPQETQYF
NA	TRBV4-1	NA	TRBJ1-2	TGCGCCAGCAGCCAAGATTACCAGGGGCACAACTATGGCTACACCTTC	CASSQDYQGHNYGYTF
NA	TRBV4-3	NA	TRBJ2-1	TGCGCCAGCAGCCAAGAGGTAGTGAATGAGCAGTTCTTC	CASSQEVVNEQFF
NA	TRBV30	NA	TRBJ2-1	TGTGCCTGGAGTAGGAATGAGCAGTTCTTC	CAWSRNEQFF
NA	TRBV6-5	once	TRBJ1-1	TGTGCCAGCAGCTACCGTGAGGGCCCCGCTTTCTTT	CASSYREGPAFF
NA	TRBV4-2	NA	TRBJ2-5	TGTGCCAGCAGCCCCCTAGGCGAGAGTGGCACGGAGACCCAGTACTTC	CASSPLGESGTETQYF
TRBD1	TRBV7-6	NA	TRBJ1-1	TGTGCCAGCAGCACAGGGGGCACTGAAGCTTTCTTT	CASSTGGTEAFF
NA	TRBV7-6	NA	TRBJ2-7	TGTGCCAGCAGCCGATCAGCCAACTCCTACGAGCAGTACTTC	CASSRSANSYEQYF
TRBD2	TRBV7-8	NA	TRBJ2-2	TGTGCCAGCAGCTCAGGTTCTAGCGGCACCGGGGAGCTGTTTTTT	CASSSGSSGTGELFF
NA	TRBV18	NA	TRBJ1-5	TGTGCCAGCTCACCAATCGCAGGTGAGAGCAATCAGCCCCAGCATTTT	CASSPIAGESNQPQHF